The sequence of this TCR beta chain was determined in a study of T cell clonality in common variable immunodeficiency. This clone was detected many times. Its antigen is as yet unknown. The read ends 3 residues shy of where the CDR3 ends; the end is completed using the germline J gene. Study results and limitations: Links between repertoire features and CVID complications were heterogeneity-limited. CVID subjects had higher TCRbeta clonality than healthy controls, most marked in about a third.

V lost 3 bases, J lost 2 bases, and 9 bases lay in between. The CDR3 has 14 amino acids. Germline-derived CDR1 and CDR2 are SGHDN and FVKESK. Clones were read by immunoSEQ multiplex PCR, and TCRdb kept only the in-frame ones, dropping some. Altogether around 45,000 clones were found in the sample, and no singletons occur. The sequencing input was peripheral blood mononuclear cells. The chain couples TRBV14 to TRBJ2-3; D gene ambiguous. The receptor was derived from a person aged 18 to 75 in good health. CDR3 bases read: TGTGCCAGCAGCCAGGGCAGGCACACAGATACG. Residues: CASSQGRHTDT. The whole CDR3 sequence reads CASSQGRHTDTQYF.